The source of this TCR beta chain is a study of breast tumors, draining lymph nodes, adjacent tissues. The study, taken as a whole, reports: Data fit most tumor T cells coming from lymph node, expanding in tumor. Compared with lymph nodes, tumors were less diverse; compared with nontumor tissue, more. Tumor and nontumor repertoires were significantly more similar in luminal-like than in basal-like breast cancer.

In its sample, this clonotype was seen a few times. Its antigen is undetermined. In TCRdb, the multiplex PCR reads were re-called with MiXCR into one record per CDR3 protein. The sample has under 250,000 distinct CDR3 sequences, about 32% seen once. Samples came from axillary lymph nodes draining the breast cancer. This CDR3 comprises 17 residues. From germline, CDR1 is MNHEY and CDR2 SMNVEV (reference sequence). Trimming took off 5 bases at V and 0 bases at J, with 18 bases between the two ends. What was sequenced was axillary lymph node tissue. V is TRBV27 and J is TRBJ2-3; D might be TRBD2 (6 bases). The receptor comes from a female donor with breast cancer. Some clones in this sample may be carry-over from other donors' samples. The CDR3 nucleotides read TGTGCCAGCAGTCTCTCCCGACTAGGTTTGAGCACAGATACGCAGTATTTT. Translation gives CASSLSRLGLSTDTQYF.